The rows below give T cell receptor beta chains drawn from one sample of a study of blood T cell repertoires in COVID-19. Repertoires were generated with immunoSEQ multiplex PCR, while TCRdb's copy carries only in-frame clones and drops some. The sample holds tens of thousands of clones, around four fifths seen once. The sample was peripheral blood. These receptors were obtained from a man older than 75 with acute or convalescent COVID-19. Each CDR3 is given with its conserved first and last residue. The order of the fields is D gene, J gene, clone size, CDR3 length, V gene, CDR3 protein, CDR3 DNA. A D gene is named only where the DNA matches it firmly. Only part of the rows carry a size: once, few, many, or a class if the clone is expanded.

>NA|TRBJ2-3|NA|15|TRBV19
CASSPSKTNTDTQYF
TGTGCCAGTAGTCCCTCTAAGACTAACACAGATACGCAGTATTTT
>NA|TRBJ1-4|once|13|TRBV29-1
CSAETTTNEKLFF
TGCAGCGCTGAGACAACAACTAATGAAAAACTGTTTTTT
>NA|TRBJ1-1|NA|13|TRBV19
CASSTRGYAEAFF
TGTGCCAGTAGTACAAGGGGTTACGCTGAAGCTTTCTTT
>NA|TRBJ2-3|NA|17|TRBV11-2
CASSLKRGGSPPDTQYF
TGTGCCAGCAGCTTAAAGCGCGGTGGGTCCCCCCCAGATACGCAGTATTTT
>NA|TRBJ2-5|NA|13|TRBV7-2
CASSPAQGETQYF
TGTGCCAGCAGCCCTGCCCAGGGGGAGACCCAGTACTTC
>TRBD1|TRBJ1-6|NA|14|TRBV30
CAWSPGQANSPLHF
TGTGCCTGGAGCCCCGGACAGGCGAATTCACCCCTCCACTTT
>NA|TRBJ1-3|NA|14|TRBV3-1/TRBV3-2
CATTLGGTGNTIYF
TGTGCCACCACGTTGGGGGGAACGGGAAACACCATATATTTT
>NA|TRBJ2-2|NA|15|TRBV7-9
CASSLGQPMTGELFF
TGTGCCAGCAGCTTAGGACAGCCCATGACCGGGGAGCTGTTTTTT
>NA|TRBJ1-2|NA|14|TRBV2
CASLDRTGNYGYTF
TGTGCCAGCCTAGACAGGACGGGTAACTATGGCTACACCTTC
>TRBD1|TRBJ1-6|NA|14|TRBV7-9
CASSFGTGVSPLHF
TGTGCCAGCAGCTTCGGGACAGGGGTCTCACCCCTCCACTTT
>TRBD2|TRBJ2-3|NA|17|TRBV3-1/TRBV3-2
CASSRGTSGGPTDTQYF
TGTGCCAGCAGTCGAGGGACTAGCGGGGGCCCCACAGATACGCAGTATTTT
>TRBD1|TRBJ2-1|once|16|TRBV5-1
CASSDRQGSSYNEQFF
TGCGCCAGCAGCGACCGACAGGGAAGCTCCTACAATGAGCAGTTCTTC
>NA|TRBJ1-2|NA|14|TRBV3-1/TRBV3-2
CASSSRGADYGYTF
TGTGCCAGCAGCTCCCGGGGGGCGGACTATGGCTACACCTTC
>NA|TRBJ1-4|once|13|TRBV5-4
CASGKKANEKLFF
TGTGCCAGCGGCAAAAAAGCTAATGAAAAACTGTTTTTT
>NA|TRBJ1-1|NA|13|TRBV12-5
CASGQLTGVEAFF
TGTGCTAGTGGCCAACTGACAGGCGTGGAAGCTTTCTTT
>NA|TRBJ1-3|NA|16|TRBV19
CASSIPSGDSGNTIYF
TGTGCCAGTAGTATTCCTTCCGGTGACTCTGGAAACACCATATATTTT
>NA|TRBJ1-2|NA|14|TRBV5-4
CASSLYREGYGYTF
TGTGCCAGCAGCTTGTACAGGGAAGGCTATGGCTACACCTTC
>TRBD2|TRBJ2-7|NA|15|TRBV3-1/TRBV3-2
CASSQDTSGAYEQYF
TGTGCCAGCAGCCAAGATACTAGCGGGGCCTACGAGCAGTACTTC
>TRBD1|TRBJ1-6|NA|17|TRBV4-3
CASSQDRTGGFGSPLHF
TGCGCCAGCAGCCAAGACCGGACAGGCGGCTTTGGATCACCCCTCCACTTT
>NA|TRBJ1-6|NA|12|TRBV4-1
CASSQAGGPLHF
TGCGCCAGCAGCCAAGCCGGGGGACCCCTCCACTTT
>NA|TRBJ1-6|NA|13|TRBV19
CASSDTSESPLHF
TGTGCCAGCTCGGACACGAGCGAATCACCCCTCCACTTT
>TRBD1|TRBJ1-1|NA|15|TRBV7-2
CASSLIGQAKTEAFF
TGTGCCAGCAGCTTGATAGGACAGGCTAAAACTGAAGCTTTCTTT
>NA|TRBJ1-6|NA|16|TRBV4-2
CASSPPGRELNSPLHF
TGTGCCAGCAGCCCCCCGGGTAGAGAACTTAATTCACCCCTCCACTTT
>TRBD1|TRBJ2-1|NA|13|TRBV7-9
CASSQDRGNEQFF
TGTGCCAGCAGCCAAGACAGGGGGAATGAGCAGTTCTTC
>NA|TRBJ2-7|NA|15|TRBV27
CASSLKGGATYEQYF
TGTGCCAGCAGTTTGAAGGGGGGGGCGACCTACGAGCAGTACTTC
>NA|TRBJ1-6|NA|14|TRBV11-2
CASSLVQGNSPLHF
TGTGCCAGCAGCTTGGTACAGGGTAATTCACCCCTCCACTTT